The 17 T cell receptor beta chains reported below all come from one sample, sequenced in a study of CD8+CD57+ T cells in acquired aplastic anemia. Flow cytometry had shown expanded CD8+CD57+ cells in the patients chosen for sequencing. The template used for profiling TCR beta VDJ and CDR3 was genomic DNA. Each CDR3 protein gets one entry after TCRdb re-called the reads with MiXCR. Among hundreds of thousands of distinct CDR3 sequences, 56% were seen once, and the ten largest hold around 1.3%. Sequencing input: sorted CD4+, CD8+, or CD8+CD57+ T cells (not recorded which) from PBMCs. The receptors shown here come from a human donor with aplastic anemia.

V is TRBV15 and J is TRBJ2-1, with D perhaps matching TRBD1 or TRBD2 (5 bases each). The CDR3 length is 14 residues. Germline loops: CDR1 LNHNV, CDR2 YYDKDF (reference sequence). Trimming removed 5 bases from V and 5 bases from J, with 13 bases in between. The CDR3 here is CATSVTGTNNEQFF. The CDR3 DNA follows: TGTGCCACCAGCGTCACCGGGACGAACAATGAGCAGTTCTTC.

This rearrangement joins TRBV3-1 to TRBJ1-1; no clear D. In germline, CDR1 is LGHDT, CDR2 YNNKEL (reference sequence). CDR3 length: 14 residues. Trimming stripped 0 bases from V and 4 bases from J, with 9 bases between. The CDR3 DNA reads as TGTGCCAGCAGCCAAGAGAGCCAGCTCACTGAAGCTTTCTTT. Residues: CASSQESQLTEAFF.

J is TRBJ1-2 and V is TRBV2; D is ambiguous. The germline V gene has CDR1 SNHLY and CDR2 FYNNEI. This CDR3 spans 13 amino acids. V was cut by 1 base and J by 7 bases, with 10 bases left in between. The CDR3 spells CASSEGSRGGYTF. The CDR3 nucleotides are TGTGCCAGCAGTGAAGGGAGTAGAGGTGGCTACACCTTC.

This clonotype was picked up a small number of times. The chain links TRBV19 to TRBJ1-6; TRBD1 matches at 9 bases. The CDR3 sequence is 15 residues long. V was clipped by 3 bases and J by 7 bases; unmatched bases: 4. The germline CDR1 and CDR2 sequences are LNHDA and SQIVND (reference sequence). The CDR3 here is CASSIGTGRNSPLHF. The CDR3 DNA follows: TGTGCCAGTAGTATCGGGACAGGGCGGAATTCACCCCTCCACTTT.

This clonotype was observed once. V gene TRBV7-3 combines with J gene TRBJ1-6, with D perhaps matching TRBD1 (5 bases). Trimming removed 2 bases from V and 3 bases from J, with 8 bases in between. CDR1 is SGHTA, CDR2 FQGTGA, per germline. The CDR3 contains 15 residues. The CDR3 bases are TGTGCCAGCAGCTTAGTAGGGGACTATAATTCACCCCTCCACTTT. Translation: CASSLVGDYNSPLHF. The full variable domain, with the rest looked up from reference TRBV7-3 and TRBJ1-6, is GAGVSQTPSNKVTEKGKYVELRCDPISGHTALYWYRQSLGQGPEFLIYFQGTGAADDSGLPNDRFFAVRPEGSVSTLKIQRTERGDSAVYLCASSLVGDYNSPLHFGNGTRLTVT.

This clonotype was seen only once. This sequence joins TRBV6-5 and TRBJ1-5; D not resolved. The germline V and J ends were trimmed by 6 bases and 1 base, with 16 bases remaining between them. The CDR3 runs 16 residues. The V gene's germline CDR1 is MNHEY and CDR2 SVGAGI. The DNA for the CDR3 is TGTGCCAGCAGCGCCAAGACGGGTGGGAGCAATCAGCCCCAGCATTTT. As protein: CASSAKTGGSNQPQHF.

The V call is TRBV7-2, the J call TRBJ2-7, with D uncertain. The V and J ends lost 11 bases and 0 bases respectively, with 11 bases between them. Germline V CDR1 and CDR2: SGHTA, FQGNSA. There are 12 residues in the CDR3. The CDR3 loop is CAWSRISYEQYF. The CDR3 DNA follows: TGTGCCTGGAGTAGGATCTCCTACGAGCAGTACTTC.

The chain recombines TRBV20-1 with TRBJ2-7; TRBD2 aligns across 13 bases. The CDR3 is made up of 16 amino acids. J gave up 1 base and V 0 bases, and 3 bases lay outside the gene matches. Per germline, CDR1 DFQATT and CDR2 SNEGSKA (reference sequence). CDR3 nucleotides: TGCAGTGCTAGAGAGACTAGCGGGAGGCCGTCCTACGAGCAGTACTTC. Translation gives CSARETSGRPSYEQYF.

This clonotype was detected ten times or more. CDR3 in amino acids: CASSMNQGGSYEQYF. DNA of the CDR3: TGTGCCAGTAGTATGAACCAGGGGGGCTCCTACGAGCAGTACTTC. The gene calls are TRBV19 and TRBJ2-7; tentative D call: TRBD1 (7 bases). Trimming took 3 bases from V and 0 from J, leaving 12 bases between them. Germline CDR1 and CDR2: LNHDA and SQIVND (reference sequence). The CDR3 is made up of 15 amino acids.

The chain recombines TRBV7-3 with TRBJ2-6, with TRBD2 as a possible D gene (5 bases). The length of the CDR3 is 17 residues. Trimming removed 1 base from V and 1 base from J, with 11 bases in between. Germline values: CDR1 SGHTA, CDR2 FQGTGA. The CDR3 sequence: CASSLISPGSGANVLTF. The CDR3 nucleotides read TGTGCCAGCAGCTTAATCAGTCCGGGGTCTGGGGCCAACGTCCTGACTTTC.

The chain links TRBV19 to TRBJ1-1; 9 bases fit TRBD1. With V trimmed by 9 bases and J by 0 bases, 8 bases remained unmatched. Germline values: CDR1 LNHDA, CDR2 SQIVND (reference sequence). The CDR3 is 15 amino acids. The CDR3 protein is CASRTGETMNTEAFF. CDR3 coding DNA: TGTGCCAGCCGGACAGGGGAGACGATGAACACTGAAGCTTTCTTT.

This clonotype was seen only a few times. The rearrangement uses TRBV20-1 and TRBJ2-7; D tentatively fits TRBD1 or TRBD2 (5 bases each). V lost 5 bases and J 8 bases, leaving 13 bases between the germline ends. CDR1 is DFQATT and CDR2 is SNEGSKA in the germline V gene (reference sequence). CDR3 length equals 11 residues. Written as DNA, the CDR3 is TGCAGTGCTGGCGAGGGGTTTCAGCAGTACTTC. Encoded protein: CSAGEGFQQYF.

DNA for the CDR3: TGCAGTGCTAGAGATCCAGGGAGAGAAAAACTGTTTTTT. This translates into CSARDPGREKLFF. The chain couples TRBV20-1 to TRBJ1-4; the D gene is possibly TRBD1 (5 bases). The germline V gene encodes CDR1 DFQATT and CDR2 SNEGSKA (reference sequence). The CDR3 spans 13 residues. The germline V and J ends were trimmed by 0 bases and 8 bases, with 10 bases remaining between them.

The chain combines TRBV18 with TRBJ1-4, with 9 positions matching TRBD1. This CDR3 has 19 residues. V was pared by 1 base and J by 0 bases, with 9 bases of the junction left unmatched. The germline CDR1 and CDR2 sequences are KGHSH and LQKENI. DNA for the CDR3: TGTGCCAGCTCACCACGGGGGACAGGGACGATGGCAACTAATGAAAAACTGTTTTTT. Translated: CASSPRGTGTMATNEKLFF.

The V call is TRBV10-3, the J call TRBJ1-2; TRBD1 matches at 9 bases. The germline V gene encodes CDR1 ENHRY and CDR2 SYGVKD. Unmatched junction bases numbered 0, after V lost 2 bases and J lost 5 bases. CDR3 length equals 13 residues. As DNA, the CDR3 is TGTGCCATCAGTGAGGGACAGGGGTATGGCTACACCTTC. Residues: CAISEGQGYGYTF.

V usage is TRBV7-9 and J usage is TRBJ2-7, with a tentative D call TRBD1 (8 bases). The V end was cut by 0 bases, the J end by 7 bases, with 19 bases between. The germline gives CDR1 SEHNR, CDR2 FQNEAQ (reference sequence). CDR3 length: 16 residues. As DNA, the CDR3 is TGTGCCAGCAGCTTAGCGGGAGGGACAGGTAATTCGGAGCAGTACTTC. Residues: CASSLAGGTGNSEQYF. Combining the CDR3 with reference TRBV7-9 and TRBJ2-7 gives the whole variable domain DTGVSQNPRHKITKRGQNVTFRCDPISEHNRLYWYRQTLGQGPEFLTYFQNEAQLEKSRLLSDRFSAERPKGSFSTLEIQRTEQGDSAMYLCASSLAGGTGNSEQYFGPGTRLTVT.

About this clonotype itself: The junction and the germline gene differ at one end; a read error may be behind it. The CDR3 loop reads CASGGEGASHERYF. CDR3 DNA: TGCGCCAGTGGAGGGGAGGGGGCGTCCCACGAGCGGTACTTC. The chain couples TRBV5-1 to TRBJ2-7; D tentatively reads TRBD1 or TRBD2 (7 bases each). Per germline, CDR1 SGHRS and CDR2 YFSETQ. The CDR3 is 14 amino acids. Full variable domain (rest looked up from reference TRBV5-1 and TRBJ2-7): KAGVTQTPRYLIKTRGQQVTLSCSPISGHRSVSWYQQTPGQGLQFLFEYFSETQRNKGNFPGRFSGRQFSNSRSEMNVSTLELGDSALYLCASGGEGASHERYFGPGTRLTVT.